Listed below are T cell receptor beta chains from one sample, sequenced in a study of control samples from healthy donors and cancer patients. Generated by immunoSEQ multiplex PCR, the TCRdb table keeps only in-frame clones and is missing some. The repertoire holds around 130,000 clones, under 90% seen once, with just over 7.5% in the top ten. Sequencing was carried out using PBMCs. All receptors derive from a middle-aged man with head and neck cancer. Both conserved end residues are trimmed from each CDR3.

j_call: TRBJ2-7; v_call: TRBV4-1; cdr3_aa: ASSPSGEIGLGYEQY
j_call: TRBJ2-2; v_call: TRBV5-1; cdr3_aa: ASSPDRVSTGELF
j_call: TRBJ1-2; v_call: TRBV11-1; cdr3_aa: ASSFRNYGYT
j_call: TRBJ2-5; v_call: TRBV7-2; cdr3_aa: ASRLAGEETQY
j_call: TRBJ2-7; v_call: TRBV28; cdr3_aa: ASSPWGGQGSEQY
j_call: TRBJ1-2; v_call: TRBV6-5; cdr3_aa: ASSLLGDYGYT
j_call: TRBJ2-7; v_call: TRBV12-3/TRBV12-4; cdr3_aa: ASSSAGVNEQY
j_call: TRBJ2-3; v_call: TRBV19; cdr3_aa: ASTTGGGPTDTQY
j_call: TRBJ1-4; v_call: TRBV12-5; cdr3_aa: ASGLGGTGRTGSEKLF
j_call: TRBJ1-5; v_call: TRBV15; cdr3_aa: ATSRDRDYQPQH
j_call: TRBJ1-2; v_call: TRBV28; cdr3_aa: ANAETGSNGYT
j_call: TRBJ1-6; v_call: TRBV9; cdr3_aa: ASSVGTGTGLVALH
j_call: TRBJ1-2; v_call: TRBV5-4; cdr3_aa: ASSLVAGPNYGYT
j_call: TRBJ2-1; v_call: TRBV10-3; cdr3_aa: AISESGAGVGYNEQF
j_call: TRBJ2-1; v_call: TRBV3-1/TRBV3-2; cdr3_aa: ASSQGQALYNEQF
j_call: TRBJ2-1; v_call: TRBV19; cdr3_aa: ASRARDLGNYEQF
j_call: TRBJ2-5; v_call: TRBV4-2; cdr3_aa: ASRDDRGQETQY
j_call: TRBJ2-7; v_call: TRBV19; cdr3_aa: ASSMRLNGNEQY
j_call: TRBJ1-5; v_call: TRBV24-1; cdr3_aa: ATSAGGTGSSNQPQH
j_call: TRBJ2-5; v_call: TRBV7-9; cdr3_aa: ASSSQATQY
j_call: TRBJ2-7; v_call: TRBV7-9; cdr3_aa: ASSLLEGQGSYEQY
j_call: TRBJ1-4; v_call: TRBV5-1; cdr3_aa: ASSLRGETNEKLF
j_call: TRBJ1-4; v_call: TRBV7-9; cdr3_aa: ASSLNLMETEKLF
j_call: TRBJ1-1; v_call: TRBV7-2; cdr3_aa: ASSLQYDRARGTF
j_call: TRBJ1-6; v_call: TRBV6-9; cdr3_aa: ASSLTATYNSPLH
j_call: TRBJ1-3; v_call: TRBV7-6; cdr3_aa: ASSLGRGRGNTIY
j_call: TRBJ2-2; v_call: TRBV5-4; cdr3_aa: ASVFYPGAGGPGELF
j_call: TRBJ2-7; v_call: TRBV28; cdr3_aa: ASSSGTGPPPYEQY
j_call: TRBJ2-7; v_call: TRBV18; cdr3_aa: ASSSSGQGAYEQY
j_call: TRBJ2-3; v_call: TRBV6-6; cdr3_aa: ASSYTPGGHTDTQY
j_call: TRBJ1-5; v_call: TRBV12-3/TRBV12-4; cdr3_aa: ASMSGVRQPQH
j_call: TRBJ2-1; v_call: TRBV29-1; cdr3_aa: SVEADRYNEQF
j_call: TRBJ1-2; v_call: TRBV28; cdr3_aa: ASSLEAGPTGYGYT
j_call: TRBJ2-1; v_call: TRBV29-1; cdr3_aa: SVALSGGIAGARQF
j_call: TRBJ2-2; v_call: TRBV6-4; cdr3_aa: ASSPSGGAGGELF
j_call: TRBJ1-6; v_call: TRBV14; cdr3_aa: ASSLDRGSPLH
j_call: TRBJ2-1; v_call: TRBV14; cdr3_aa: ASSYSSGGYYEQF
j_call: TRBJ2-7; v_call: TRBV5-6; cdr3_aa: ASSLTSGLRTTYEQY
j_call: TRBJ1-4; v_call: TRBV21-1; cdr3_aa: ASSSRGGTSTTNEKLF
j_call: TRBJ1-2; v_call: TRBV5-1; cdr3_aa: ASSLEPSGGYT
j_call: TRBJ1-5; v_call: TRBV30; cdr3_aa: AWAGTGSGQPQH
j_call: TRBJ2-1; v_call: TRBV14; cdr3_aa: ASSQDRTSGGALISYNEQF
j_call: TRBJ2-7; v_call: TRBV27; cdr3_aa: ASSLVGYEQY
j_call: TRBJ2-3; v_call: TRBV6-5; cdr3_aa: ASRFQGTDTQY
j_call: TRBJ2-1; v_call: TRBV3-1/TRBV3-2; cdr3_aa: ASSQDRTSGLLGEQF
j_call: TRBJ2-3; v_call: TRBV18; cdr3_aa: ASSPRGGGTDTQY
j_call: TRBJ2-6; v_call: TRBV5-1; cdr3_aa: ASSSGPRAGANVLT